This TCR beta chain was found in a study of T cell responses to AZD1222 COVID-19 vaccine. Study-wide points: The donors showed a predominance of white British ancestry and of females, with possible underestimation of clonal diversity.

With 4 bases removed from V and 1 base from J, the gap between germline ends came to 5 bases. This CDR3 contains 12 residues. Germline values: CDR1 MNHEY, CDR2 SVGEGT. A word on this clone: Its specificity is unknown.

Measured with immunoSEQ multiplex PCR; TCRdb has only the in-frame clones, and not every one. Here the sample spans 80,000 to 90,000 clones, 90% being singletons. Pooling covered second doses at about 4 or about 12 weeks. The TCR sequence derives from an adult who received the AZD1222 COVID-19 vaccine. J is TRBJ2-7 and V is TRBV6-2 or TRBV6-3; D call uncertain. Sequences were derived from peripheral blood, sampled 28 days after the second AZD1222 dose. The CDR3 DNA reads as TGTGCCAGCAGTTCCGCATCCTACGAGCAGTACTTC. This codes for CASSSASYEQYF.